This T cell receptor beta chain appears in the sequencing data of a study of blood T cell repertoires in COVID-19. Study in general: PBMCs, B-cell-depleted T cells, or T cells provided the cDNA or gDNA that made up the material.

The CDR3 has 16 residues. The V gene's germline CDR1 is SGHDT and CDR2 YYEEEE. Trimming cost V 2 bases and J 6 bases; bases outside gene matches: 6. Data came from immunoSEQ multiplex PCR; TCRdb stores just in-frame clones and leaves some out. The sample includes approximately 360,000 clones, over 75% of them seen just once. Sequencing was done on a sample of PBMCs or T cells enriched from blood (not recorded which). The chain joins TRBV5-6 to TRBJ1-6; 9 nucleotides agree with TRBD1. The receptor was derived from a middle-aged man in a cohort exposed to, infected with or recovered from COVID-19 (not recorded which). CDR3 region: CASSLNRGQVNSPLHF. CDR3 bases: TGTGCCAGCAGCTTAAACAGGGGGCAGGTTAATTCACCCCTCCACTTT.